Listed here is a single T cell receptor (beta chain). This clone's antigen is unknown. No quality values exist for individual bases; no much larger clone is one base distant. Trimming takes 1 base off V and 2 bases off J; junction bases not matched to a gene: 5. CDR1 is given as LGHNT and CDR2 as FRNRAP, both from the germline V gene. From cysteine to phenylalanine, the CDR3 is 15 amino acids long. The read is trimmed to its CDR3 DNA, 45 bases read in frame from base 1. These data belong to a study of response to subunit inactivated influenza vaccine (dated by TCRdb to between 2018 and 2020). Regarding the research as a whole: To follow how T cells responded to a trivalent subunit inactivated influenza vaccine, the researchers relied on deep quantitative profiling of the T cell receptor repertoire. Results and caveats for the whole study, not just this receptor: It was suggested by the authors that each seasonal influenza vaccination may recruit only a limited number of new T cells.

Library preparation employed RT-PCR. Sequencing instrument: Illumina HiSeq 2500. TCRdb handled the public reads itself, with Q25 trimming in fastp and clone calling in MiXCR, and kept productive beta chains. Merged by CDR3 protein, the rows form single entries marked with the most common genes and DNA. This sample has about 240,000 distinct CDR3 sequences in its table, and less than 15% of those were observed once. Clones ranked in the top ten supply about 7.8% of the sample. This clonotype was obtained from a man aged 50 to 59 who received an inactivated influenza vaccine. Donor details come from another sample of the same person, matched by shared clones. The source was non-naive T cells sorted from PBMCs, collected approximately 15 days before vaccination. Per the publication, the cell subset or site label means: memory T cell fraction. The chain links TRBV12-5 with TRBJ2-7; 7 bases in the middle match TRBD2. The DNA sequence is TGTGCTAGTGGTTTGGACAGCGGGGATACCTACGAGCAGTACTTC. Its amino acids are CASGLDSGDTYEQYF.